This passage covers 18 T cell receptor beta chains from one sample sequenced in a study of T cell responses to AZD1222 COVID-19 vaccine. Assay: immunoSEQ multiplex PCR; the TCRdb copy retains only in-frame clones and omits some. The sample contains under 200,000 clones, roughly 93% of which appear only once. The sequencing here drew on peripheral blood, taken on day 0 of AZD1222 vaccination. The source of these receptors is an adult in good health.

The rearrangement joins TRBV7-2 to TRBJ1-3; D might be TRBD1 (5 bases). V gave up 2 bases and J gave up 5 bases, with 7 bases separating them. Germline-derived CDR1 and CDR2 are SGHTA and FQGNSA. The CDR3 consists of 13 residues. DNA of the CDR3: TGTGCCAGCAGCTTACAGGGAAGAAACACCATATATTTT. Its translation: CASSLQGRNTIYF. Full variable domain (missing parts from reference TRBV7-2 and TRBJ1-3): GAGVSQSPSNKVTEKGKDVELRCDPISGHTALYWYRQSLGQGLEFLIYFQGNSAPDKSGLPSDRFSAERTGGSVSTLTIQRTQQEDSAVYLCASSLQGRNTIYFGEGSWLTVV.

The chain has TRBV27 and TRBJ2-3; D unclear. Per the germline V gene, CDR1 is MNHEY and CDR2 is SMNVEV (reference sequence). V dropped 6 bases and J dropped 1 base, with 11 bases sitting between them. CDR3 size: 14 residues. CDR3 DNA sequence: TGTGCCAGCAGAGCACCCAGTCGCACAGATACGCAGTATTTT. Translated, it gives CASRAPSRTDTQYF.

This clone was found a few times. The J gene is TRBJ2-7, the V gene TRBV10-1; no clear D gene. CDR1 is WNHNN, CDR2 SYGVQD, per germline (reference sequence). This CDR3 spans 16 amino acids. Trimming took off 0 bases at V and 0 bases at J, with 12 bases between the two ends. For the CDR3, the DNA is TGCGCCAGCAGTGAGTCCCTAGTGCAAGCCTCCTACGAGCAGTACTTC. Translation gives CASSESLVQASYEQYF.

The rearrangement uses TRBV7-9 and TRBJ2-2; TRBD2 matches 9 bases. Looked up from germline, CDR1 is SEHNR and CDR2 is FQNEAQ (reference sequence). The CDR3 loop spans 17 amino acids. The ends lost 3 bases at V and 0 bases at J; junction bases unmatched: 5. CDR3 sequence reads: CASSLPSGAANTGELFF. The CDR3 region has the DNA TGTGCCAGCAGCTTGCCTAGCGGGGCTGCGAACACCGGGGAGCTGTTTTTT.

This clone was detected only once. The J gene is TRBJ2-3, the V gene TRBV28, with D tentatively TRBD2 (5 bases). The V and J ends lost 3 bases and 1 base respectively, with 5 bases between them. From germline, CDR1 is MDHEN and CDR2 SYDVKM. The length of the CDR3 is 13 residues. The CDR3 region is CASSLRGTDTQYF. CDR3 bases: TGTGCCAGCAGTTTGCGGGGCACAGATACGCAGTATTTT.

V is TRBV19 and J is TRBJ2-7, with D possibly being TRBD1 (5 bases). Germline CDR1 and CDR2: LNHDA and SQIVND (reference sequence). V was cut by 3 bases and J by 0 bases, with 12 bases left in between. The length of the CDR3 is 15 residues. CDR3 residues: CASSIQGSASYEQYF. The CDR3 nucleotides read TGTGCCAGTAGTATTCAGGGTTCGGCCTCCTACGAGCAGTACTTC.

V usage is TRBV10-3 and J usage is TRBJ2-3; D ambiguous. This CDR3 is 16 amino acids long. Germline loops: CDR1 ENHRY, CDR2 SYGVKD. V was trimmed by 4 bases and J by 1 base, leaving 15 bases between them. The CDR3, as DNA: TGTGCCATCAGTGTGTTTGACGGACGCGGCACAGATACGCAGTATTTT. Translating gives CAISVFDGRGTDTQYF.

The chain joins TRBV4-3 to TRBJ2-1; the D gene could be TRBD1 or TRBD2 (6 bases each). Per the germline V gene, CDR1 is LGHNA and CDR2 is YSLEER. V was trimmed by 0 bases and J by 1 base, leaving 10 bases between them. This CDR3 is 16 amino acids long. The CDR3 is CASSQDGGGSYNEQFF. In DNA form, the CDR3 reads TGCGCCAGCAGCCAAGATGGAGGGGGGTCCTACAATGAGCAGTTCTTC.

This clone was detected a few times. The chain uses TRBV27 and TRBJ2-7; 11 bases align to TRBD1. Germline-derived CDR1 and CDR2 are MNHEY and SMNVEV (reference sequence). This CDR3 has 17 residues. The junction had 16 bases not matched to a gene; V was cut back by 6 bases and J by 6 bases. CDR3 residues: CASRHFSVGQGVLEQYF. CDR3 sequence (DNA): TGTGCCAGCAGACACTTCAGCGTGGGACAGGGGGTTCTCGAGCAGTACTTC.

The J gene is TRBJ1-5, the V gene TRBV2; maybe TRBD1 (5 bases). V lost 6 bases, J lost 2 bases, and 8 bases lay in between. The CDR3 is 13 residues long. Germline lookup yields CDR1 SNHLY and CDR2 FYNNEI. In DNA form, the CDR3 reads TGTGCCAGCAGGACAGAGGGCAATCAGCCCCAGCATTTT. This gives the protein CASRTEGNQPQHF.

With regard to this clone: Other nucleotide sequences in the sample specify the same CDR3. The chain carries TRBV7-9 and TRBJ2-3; 8 bases are shared with TRBD2. The CDR3 has 15 residues. The V segment lost 5 bases and the J segment 2 bases; nucleotides outside the gene matches: 6. Germline loops: CDR1 SEHNR, CDR2 FQNEAQ (reference sequence). The CDR3 protein is CASSPNGGDTDTQYF. The CDR3 DNA reads as TGTGCCAGCAGCCCTAACGGGGGGGACACAGATACGCAGTATTTT.

The V gene is TRBV6-1, the J gene TRBJ2-7; D is unclear. The CDR3 is made up of 11 amino acids. Germline V gene sequence: CDR1 MNHNS, CDR2 SASEGT. V lost 0 bases and J 7 bases, leaving 4 bases between the germline ends. The CDR3 loop reads CASSEAGEQYF. CDR3 nucleotides: TGTGCCAGCAGTGAAGCTGGAGAGCAGTACTTC.

This clone has only a few counts. The rearrangement uses TRBV7-2 and TRBJ2-1, with TRBD2 matching 13 bases. The CDR3 totals 14 residues. The germline gives CDR1 SGHTA, CDR2 FQGNSA. The V gene end was trimmed by 7 bases and the J gene end by 10 bases; junction bases not matched to a gene: 7. In nucleotides, the CDR3 is TGTGCCAGCAACCGACTAGCGGGGGGACGCGAGCAGTTCTTC. Its protein is CASNRLAGGREQFF.

The chain uses TRBV3-1 (or the pseudogene TRBV3-2) and TRBJ2-7; 12 nucleotides align to TRBD1. V trimming: 3 bases; J trimming: 12 bases; junction bases outside the gene matches: 12. In germline, CDR1 is LGHDT, CDR2 YNNKEL (reference sequence). This CDR3 region has 15 residues. CDR3 DNA: TGTGCCAGCAGCCACTCATCAGCGGGACAGGGGGCGACGTACTTC. Translation gives CASSHSSAGQGATYF.

V and J are TRBV5-1 and TRBJ2-6; D remains unclear. Trimming pared 1 base from V and 0 bases from J, leaving 11 bases between. The CDR3 has 17 residues. Germline V lookup: CDR1 SGHRS, CDR2 YFSETQ. CDR3 protein: CASSLMMGSSGANVLTF. The CDR3 region has the DNA TGCGCCAGCAGCTTGATGATGGGTTCCTCTGGGGCCAACGTCCTGACTTTC.

The chain has TRBV15 and TRBJ1-5, with unresolved D. The V end was cut by 1 base, the J end by 1 base, with 8 bases between. There are 15 residues in the CDR3. Germline V CDR1 and CDR2: LNHNV, YYDKDF (reference sequence). The CDR3 nucleotides are TGTGCCACCAGCAGAGGCCTGGGGAGCAATCAGCCCCAGCATTTT. Protein sequence: CATSRGLGSNQPQHF.

The chain couples TRBV14 to TRBJ1-1; D unclear. The CDR3 consists of 13 residues. Germline values: CDR1 SGHDN, CDR2 FVKESK. V was clipped by 6 bases and J by 8 bases, with 16 bases between them. The CDR3: CASSQQSLTEAFF. CDR3 sequence (DNA): TGTGCCAGCAGTCAACAGAGTTTAACGGAAGCTTTCTTT.

The V gene is TRBV6-1, the J gene TRBJ1-1, with no clear D. Germline CDR1 is MNHNS and CDR2 is SASEGT. The CDR3 is made up of 13 amino acids. V was shortened by 1 base and J by 8 bases, with 11 bases between the two germline ends. Here the CDR3 DNA reads TGTGCCAGCAGTGAAGATCGATTAAAAGAAGCTTTCTTT. Its protein product is CASSEDRLKEAFF.